This T cell receptor (beta chain) was recovered during a study of TIL therapy for anti-PD-1-resistant metastatic lung cancer. For the study at large: Median tumor mutation burden was 1.5 mutations per megabase.

The immunoSEQ assay was v3. The assay was immunoSEQ multiplex PCR, and TCRdb's table has in-frame clones only and misses some. Of approximately 57,000 clones in the sample, about 81% are singletons; the top ten hold just under 3%. The V and J ends lost 5 bases and 2 bases respectively, with 13 bases between them. CDR3 length: 14 amino acids. Germline V gene data show CDR1 as SGHNT and CDR2 as YENEEA. This clone was observed once. What it binds is not known. Documented time point: pre-treatment sample, taken before nivolumab and TIL therapy. Stage 4 NSCLC adults joined between late 2017 and January 2020. Study-wide points: The baseline peripheral repertoire was partially replaced by infused TIL clonotypes that later decayed.

The specimen was blood, collected at baseline. The chain combines TRBV11-3 with TRBJ2-7; no reliable D call. This sequence originates from a person between 30 and 79 years old with non-small cell lung cancer. CDR3 sequence: CASSPKERPYEQYF. CDR3 DNA: TGTGCCAGCAGCCCCAAGGAGAGACCCTACGAGCAGTACTTC.